This TCR beta chain was identified during a study of blood T cell repertoires in COVID-19. As for the study in general: Sites across the United States, Italy and Spain contributed samples from acute and convalescent COVID-19. PBMCs, B-cell-depleted T cells, or T cells provided the cDNA or gDNA that made up the material.

The CDR3 sequence is 14 residues long. V was clipped by 5 bases and J by 2 bases, with 10 bases between them. CDR1 and CDR2 from the germline V gene are MDHEN and SYDVKM. Original methodology: From reference gene primer amplification, estimates of nucleated cell counts were derived. Some clones are missing from TCRdb's copy, which holds only in-frame ones; the method was immunoSEQ multiplex PCR. V and J calls and clone size follow that table, whereas D and trimming were derived from the DNA. Counted here are 250,000 or so clones, approximately 83% occurring once; the ten biggest clones make up roughly 10%.

The chain couples TRBV28 to TRBJ2-4; D is uncertain. Sequenced sample: peripheral blood. The TCR was taken from a man at least 80 years old with acute or convalescent COVID-19. CDR3 nucleotide sequence: TGTGCCAGCAGTACATCATCCCCCAAAAACATTCAGTACTTC. Translation: CASSTSSPKNIQYF.